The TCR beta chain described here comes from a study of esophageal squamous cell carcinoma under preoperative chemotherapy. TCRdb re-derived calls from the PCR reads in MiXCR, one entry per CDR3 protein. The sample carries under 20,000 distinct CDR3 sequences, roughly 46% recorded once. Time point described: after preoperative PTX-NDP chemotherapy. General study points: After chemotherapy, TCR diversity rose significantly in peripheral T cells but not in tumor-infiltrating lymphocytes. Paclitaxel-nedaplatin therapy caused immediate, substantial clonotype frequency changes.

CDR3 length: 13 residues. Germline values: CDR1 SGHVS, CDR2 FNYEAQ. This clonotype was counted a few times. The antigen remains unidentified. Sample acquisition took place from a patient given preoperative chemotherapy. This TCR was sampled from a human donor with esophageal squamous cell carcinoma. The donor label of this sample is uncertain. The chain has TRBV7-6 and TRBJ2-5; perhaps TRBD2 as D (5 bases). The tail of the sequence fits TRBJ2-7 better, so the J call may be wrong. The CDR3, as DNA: TGTGCCAGCAGCTTGTCTGAGGGATACGAGCAGTACTTC. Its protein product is CASSLSEGYEQYF.